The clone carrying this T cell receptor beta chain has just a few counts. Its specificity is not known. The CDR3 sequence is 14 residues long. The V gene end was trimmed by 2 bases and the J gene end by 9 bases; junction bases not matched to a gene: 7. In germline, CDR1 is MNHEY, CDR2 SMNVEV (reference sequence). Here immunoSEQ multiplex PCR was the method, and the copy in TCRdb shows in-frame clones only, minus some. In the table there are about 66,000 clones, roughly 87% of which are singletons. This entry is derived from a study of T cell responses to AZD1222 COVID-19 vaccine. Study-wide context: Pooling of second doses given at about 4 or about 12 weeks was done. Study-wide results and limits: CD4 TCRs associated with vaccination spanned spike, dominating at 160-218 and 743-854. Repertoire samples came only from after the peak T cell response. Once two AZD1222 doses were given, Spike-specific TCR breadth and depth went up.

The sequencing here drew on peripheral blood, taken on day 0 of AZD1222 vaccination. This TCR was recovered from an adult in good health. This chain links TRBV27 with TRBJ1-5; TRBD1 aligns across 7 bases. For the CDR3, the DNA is TGTGCCAGCAGTTTAACTCTACAGGGGCGGCCCCAGCATTTT. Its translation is CASSLTLQGRPQHF.